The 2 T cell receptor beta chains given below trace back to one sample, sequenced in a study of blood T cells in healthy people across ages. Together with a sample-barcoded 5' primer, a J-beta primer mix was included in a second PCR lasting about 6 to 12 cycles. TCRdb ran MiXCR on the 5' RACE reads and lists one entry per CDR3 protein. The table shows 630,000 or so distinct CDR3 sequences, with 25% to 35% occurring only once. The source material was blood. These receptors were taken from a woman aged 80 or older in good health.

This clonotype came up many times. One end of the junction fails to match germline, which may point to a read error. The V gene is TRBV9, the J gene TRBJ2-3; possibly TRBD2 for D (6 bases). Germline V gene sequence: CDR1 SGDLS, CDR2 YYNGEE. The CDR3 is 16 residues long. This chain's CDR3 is CASTVGGGRGTDTQYF. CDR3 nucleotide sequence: TGTGCCAGCACCGTAGGTGGAGGGCGAGGCACAGATACGCAGTATTTT.

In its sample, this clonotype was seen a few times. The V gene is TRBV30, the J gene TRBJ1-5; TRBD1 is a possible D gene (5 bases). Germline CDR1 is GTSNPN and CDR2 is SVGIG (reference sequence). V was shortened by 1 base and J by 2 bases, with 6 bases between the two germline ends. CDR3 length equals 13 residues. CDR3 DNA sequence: TGTGCCTGGAGTGGACAGCGCAATCAGCCCCAGCATTTT. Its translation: CAWSGQRNQPQHF.